This T cell receptor beta chain was observed in a study of vaccination and CD4 T cells after COVID-19. The CDR3 length is 15 residues. V was clipped by 5 bases and J by 1 base, with 14 bases between them. CDR1 LNHDA and CDR2 SQIVND come from the germline V gene (reference sequence). The sample's treatment: roughly 10-day PBMC culture with coronavirus spike peptide pools or control peptides (ViraFEST assay). Collection of the unexposed donor's CD4+ T cells took place before the COVID-19 pandemic (2011-2018). This clonotype was counted between two and nine times. Antigen unknown. At the Johns Hopkins FTIC core, DNA taken from cultured CD4+ T cells was sequenced by way of the Oncomine TCR Beta short-read assay. MiXCR, applied by TCRdb to the PCR reads, yields one record per CDR3 protein. Of under 6,500 distinct CDR3 sequences in the sample, 44% were seen once.

The V and J genes are TRBV19 and TRBJ1-2; no clear D gene. Input material: CD4+ T cells from blood, cultured in vitro. The sequence derives from a human donor in good health. CDR3 coding DNA: TGTGCCAGTAGTGCCTCGGGAGTCCTTAACTATGGCTACACCTTC. It translates to CASSASGVLNYGYTF.